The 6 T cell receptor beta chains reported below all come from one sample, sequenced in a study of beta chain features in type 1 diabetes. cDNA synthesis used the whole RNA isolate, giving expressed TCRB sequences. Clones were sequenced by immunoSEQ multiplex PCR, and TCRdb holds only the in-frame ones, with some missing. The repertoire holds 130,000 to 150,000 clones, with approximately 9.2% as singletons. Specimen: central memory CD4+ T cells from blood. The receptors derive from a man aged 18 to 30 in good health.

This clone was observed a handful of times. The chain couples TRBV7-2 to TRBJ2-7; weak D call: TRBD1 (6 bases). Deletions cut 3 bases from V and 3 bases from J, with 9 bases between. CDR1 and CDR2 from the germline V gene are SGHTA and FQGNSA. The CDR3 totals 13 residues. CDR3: CASSFTGRYEQYF. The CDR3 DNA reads TGTGCCAGCAGCTTTACAGGGCGCTACGAGCAGTACTTC.

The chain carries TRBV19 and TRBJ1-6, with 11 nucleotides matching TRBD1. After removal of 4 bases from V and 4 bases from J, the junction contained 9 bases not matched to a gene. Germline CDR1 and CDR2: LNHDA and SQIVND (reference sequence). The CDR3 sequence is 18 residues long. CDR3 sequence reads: CASSTGNGQGAYNSPLHF. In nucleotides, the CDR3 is TGTGCCAGTAGTACGGGAAACGGACAGGGGGCATATAATTCACCCCTCCACTTT.

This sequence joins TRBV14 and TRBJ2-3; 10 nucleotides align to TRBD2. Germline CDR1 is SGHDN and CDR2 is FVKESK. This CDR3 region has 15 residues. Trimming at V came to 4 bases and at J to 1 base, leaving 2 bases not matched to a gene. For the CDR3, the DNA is TGTGCCAGCAGCCCCGGACTAGCGGGCACAGATACGCAGTATTTT. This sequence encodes CASSPGLAGTDTQYF.

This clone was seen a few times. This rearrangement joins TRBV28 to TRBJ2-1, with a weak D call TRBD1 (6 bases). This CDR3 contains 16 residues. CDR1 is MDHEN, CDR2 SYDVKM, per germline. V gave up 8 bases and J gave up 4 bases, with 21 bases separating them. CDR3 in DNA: TGTGCCAGCGGGCAGAACAGGGTCGAACTTTACAATGAGCAGTTCTTC. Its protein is CASGQNRVELYNEQFF.

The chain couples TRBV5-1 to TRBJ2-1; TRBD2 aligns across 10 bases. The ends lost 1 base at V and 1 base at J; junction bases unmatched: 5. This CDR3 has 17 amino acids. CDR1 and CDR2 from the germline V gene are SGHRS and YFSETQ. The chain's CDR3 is CASSLYQRGGSYNEQFF. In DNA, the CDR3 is TGCGCCAGCAGCTTGTACCAGCGGGGGGGATCCTACAATGAGCAGTTCTTC.

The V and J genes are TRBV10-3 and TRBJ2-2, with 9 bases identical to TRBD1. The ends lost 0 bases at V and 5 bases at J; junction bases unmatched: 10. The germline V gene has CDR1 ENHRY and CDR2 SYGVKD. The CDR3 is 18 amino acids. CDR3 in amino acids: CAISESKGQGERTGELFF. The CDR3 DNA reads TGTGCCATCAGTGAGTCGAAGGGACAGGGTGAGAGAACCGGGGAGCTGTTTTTT.